This TCR beta chain emerged from a study of blood T cell repertoires in COVID-19. Study context: There were acute and convalescent COVID-19 samples, and they came from the United States, Italy and Spain. PBMCs, B-cell-depleted T cells, or T cells provided the cDNA or gDNA that made up the material.

In the original processing: From reference gene primer amplification, estimates of nucleated cell counts were derived. Sequencing used immunoSEQ multiplex PCR; TCRdb keeps in-frame clones, though not all of them. Clone size and the V and J calls come from that table; the DNA yielded D and trimming. The table includes 66,000 or so clones, 70% to 90% detected once. The receptor comes from a man aged 45-60 years with active COVID-19. The specimen was peripheral blood.

CDR3 in amino acids: CASQGPGEEKLFF. DNA of the CDR3: TGTGCCAGTCAGGGCCCGGGTGAGGAAAAACTGTTTTTT. The V call is TRBV6-5, the J call TRBJ1-4, with D possibly TRBD1 on 5 matching bases. Looked up from germline, CDR1 is MNHEY and CDR2 is SVGAGI. This CDR3 has 13 amino acids. V was clipped by 9 bases and J by 8 bases, with 16 bases between them.